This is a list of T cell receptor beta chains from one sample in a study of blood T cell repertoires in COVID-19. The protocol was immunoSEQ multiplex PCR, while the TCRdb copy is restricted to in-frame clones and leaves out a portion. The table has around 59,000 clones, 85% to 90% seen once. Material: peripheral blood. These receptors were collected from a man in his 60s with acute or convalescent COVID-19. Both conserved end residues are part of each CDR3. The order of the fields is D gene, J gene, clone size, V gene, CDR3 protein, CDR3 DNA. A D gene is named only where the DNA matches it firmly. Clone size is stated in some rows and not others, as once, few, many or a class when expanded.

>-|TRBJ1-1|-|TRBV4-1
CASSQGRAFRGGTEAFF
TGCGCCAGCAGCCAAGGTCGGGCGTTCAGAGGAGGCACTGAAGCTTTCTTT
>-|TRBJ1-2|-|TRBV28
CASSFPGGRGYTF
TGTGCCAGCAGTTTTCCGGGAGGCCGGGGCTACACCTTC
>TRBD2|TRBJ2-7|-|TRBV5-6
CASSLATSGGSYEQYF
TGTGCCAGCAGCTTGGCGACTAGCGGGGGGTCCTACGAGCAGTACTTC
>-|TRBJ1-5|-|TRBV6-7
CASSPLGGGSNQPQHF
TGTGCCAGCAGTCCCCTGGGGGGGGGTAGCAATCAGCCCCAGCATTTT
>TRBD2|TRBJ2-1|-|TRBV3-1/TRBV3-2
CASTPGGTRLFNEQFF
TGTGCCAGCACCCCGGGGGGGACGAGGTTATTCAATGAGCAGTTCTTC
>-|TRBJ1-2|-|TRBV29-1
CSVPQGRGPVYTF
TGCAGCGTCCCACAGGGAAGGGGCCCGGTCTACACCTTC
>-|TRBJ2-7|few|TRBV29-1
CSAQRPPRDEQYF
TGCAGCGCCCAGAGACCCCCACGGGACGAGCAGTACTTC
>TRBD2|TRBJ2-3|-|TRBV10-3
CAISESLIAGRGDTQYF
TGTGCCATCAGTGAGTCGTTGATAGCGGGACGGGGAGATACGCAGTATTTT
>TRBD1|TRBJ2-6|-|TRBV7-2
CASSLTTGSGANVLTF
TGTGCCAGCAGCTTAACGACAGGGTCTGGGGCCAACGTCCTGACTTTC
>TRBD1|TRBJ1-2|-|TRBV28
CASSLRQGYGYTF
TGTGCCAGCAGTTTGAGACAGGGCTACGGCTACACCTTC
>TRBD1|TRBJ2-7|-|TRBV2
CASSDNRGALYEQYF
TGTGCCAGCAGTGATAACAGGGGGGCCCTCTACGAGCAGTACTTC
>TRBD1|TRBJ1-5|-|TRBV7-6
CASSLGTGASNQPQHF
TGTGCCAGCAGCTTAGGGACAGGGGCCTCCAATCAGCCCCAGCATTTT
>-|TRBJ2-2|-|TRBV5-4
CASSPGLTYTGELFF
TGTGCCAGCAGCCCCGGACTAACCTACACCGGGGAGCTGTTTTTT
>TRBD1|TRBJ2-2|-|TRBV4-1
CASSRGTGADTGELFF
TGCGCCAGCTCTAGAGGGACAGGGGCTGACACCGGGGAGCTGTTTTTT
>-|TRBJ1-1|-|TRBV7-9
CASSSNWNTEAFF
TGTGCCAGCAGCTCTAACTGGAACACTGAAGCTTTCTTT
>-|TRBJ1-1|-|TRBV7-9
CASSLGQNTEAFF
TGTGCCAGCAGTCTAGGACAGAACACTGAAGCTTTCTTT
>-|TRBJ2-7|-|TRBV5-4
CASSLGLASTYEQYF
TGTGCCAGCAGCTTGGGCCTAGCATCTACCTACGAGCAGTACTTC
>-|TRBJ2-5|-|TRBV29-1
CSDEQETQYF
TGCAGCGACGAGCAAGAGACCCAGTACTTC
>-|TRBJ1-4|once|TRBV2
CASTRRGGTDEKLFF
TGTGCCAGCACAAGAAGGGGGGGGACGGATGAAAAACTGTTTTTT
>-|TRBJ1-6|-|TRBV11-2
CASSLAGAGERNSPLHF
TGTGCCAGCAGCCTCGCGGGGGCGGGAGAGAGGAATTCACCCCTCCACTTT